This TCR beta chain was identified during a study of beta chain features in type 1 diabetes. The CDR3 length is 13 residues. V dropped 2 bases and J dropped 1 base, with 5 bases sitting between them. Germline-derived CDR1 and CDR2 are SGHTA and FQGNSA. Sorting of CD4+ naive, central memory, regulatory and stem cell-like memory cells was performed via CD45RO/CCR7/CD25/CD127/CD95/CD27. What was sequenced were expressed TCRB transcripts, since all of the isolated RNA had been reverse transcribed. Sequencing used immunoSEQ multiplex PCR; TCRdb keeps in-frame clones, though not all of them. The profile covers about 210,000 clones, with roughly a tenth appearing a single time and 1% to 1.5% taken by the ten largest.

This rearrangement joins TRBV7-2 to TRBJ1-1; D call uncertain. This clonotype was sampled from a man aged 18 to 29 in good health. Sequences were obtained from central memory CD4+ T cells from blood. The CDR3 loop reads CASSLLANTEAFF. CDR3 nucleotide sequence: TGTGCCAGCAGCTTACTCGCGAACACTGAAGCTTTCTTT.